This is a list of T cell receptor beta chains from one sample in a study of blood T cell repertoires in COVID-19. The table came from immunoSEQ multiplex PCR; TCRdb's copy has only in-frame clones and leaves some out. The repertoire includes tens of thousands of clones, 79% of them detected once, and about 11% sits in the top ten. The sequenced sample consisted of peripheral blood. The receptors originated from a man aged 65 to 85 with acute or convalescent COVID-19. Both conserved end residues are part of each CDR3.

V gene: TRBV28
J gene: TRBJ1-1
CDR3 protein: CASSFSGGGTEAFF

V gene: TRBV2
J gene: TRBJ1-3
CDR3 protein: CASRTLATASSGNTIYF

V gene: TRBV7-9
J gene: TRBJ2-3
CDR3 protein: CASSPHMGGAGDTQYF

V gene: TRBV6-5
J gene: TRBJ2-3
CDR3 protein: CASTTGGGFADTQYF

V gene: TRBV5-1
J gene: TRBJ1-6
CDR3 protein: CASSLSGPHSPLHF

V gene: TRBV5-1
J gene: TRBJ1-2
CDR3 protein: CASTDRARRYGYTF

V gene: TRBV10-2
J gene: TRBJ2-1
CDR3 protein: CASSDGRGPNEQFF

V gene: TRBV4-1
J gene: TRBJ1-4
CDR3 protein: CASSQTATGVATNEKLFF

V gene: TRBV9
J gene: TRBJ1-1
CDR3 protein: CASSVTGGNTEAFF

V gene: TRBV20-1
J gene: TRBJ1-1
CDR3 protein: CSAKANTEAFF

V gene: TRBV6-6
J gene: TRBJ1-1
CDR3 protein: CASSDRENTEAFF

V gene: TRBV4-1
J gene: TRBJ2-2
CDR3 protein: CASSPLASTSITGELFF

V gene: TRBV6-5
J gene: TRBJ2-5
CDR3 protein: CASSPNRVSGETQYF

V gene: TRBV4-2
J gene: TRBJ2-1
CDR3 protein: CASSQVAGGPNEQFF

V gene: TRBV5-1
J gene: TRBJ2-7
CDR3 protein: CASSLGTGAYEQYF

V gene: TRBV28
J gene: TRBJ1-1
CDR3 protein: CASSFRGTIEAFF

V gene: TRBV3-1/TRBV3-2
J gene: TRBJ2-3
CDR3 protein: CASSQGTRTQYF

V gene: TRBV15
J gene: TRBJ2-3
CDR3 protein: CATSRVLAGGHTQYF

V gene: TRBV6-1
J gene: TRBJ1-1
CDR3 protein: CASSESASGAFF

V gene: TRBV19
J gene: TRBJ2-3
CDR3 protein: CASSILAGTTGTDTQYF

V gene: TRBV5-8
J gene: TRBJ2-2
CDR3 protein: CASSSGTLTGELFF

V gene: TRBV4-2
J gene: TRBJ1-2
CDR3 protein: CASSHRTGEGYTF

V gene: TRBV6-2/TRBV6-3
J gene: TRBJ1-1
CDR3 protein: CASSAPGTGEAFF

V gene: TRBV19
J gene: TRBJ2-1
CDR3 protein: CASSRDRGVYNEQFF